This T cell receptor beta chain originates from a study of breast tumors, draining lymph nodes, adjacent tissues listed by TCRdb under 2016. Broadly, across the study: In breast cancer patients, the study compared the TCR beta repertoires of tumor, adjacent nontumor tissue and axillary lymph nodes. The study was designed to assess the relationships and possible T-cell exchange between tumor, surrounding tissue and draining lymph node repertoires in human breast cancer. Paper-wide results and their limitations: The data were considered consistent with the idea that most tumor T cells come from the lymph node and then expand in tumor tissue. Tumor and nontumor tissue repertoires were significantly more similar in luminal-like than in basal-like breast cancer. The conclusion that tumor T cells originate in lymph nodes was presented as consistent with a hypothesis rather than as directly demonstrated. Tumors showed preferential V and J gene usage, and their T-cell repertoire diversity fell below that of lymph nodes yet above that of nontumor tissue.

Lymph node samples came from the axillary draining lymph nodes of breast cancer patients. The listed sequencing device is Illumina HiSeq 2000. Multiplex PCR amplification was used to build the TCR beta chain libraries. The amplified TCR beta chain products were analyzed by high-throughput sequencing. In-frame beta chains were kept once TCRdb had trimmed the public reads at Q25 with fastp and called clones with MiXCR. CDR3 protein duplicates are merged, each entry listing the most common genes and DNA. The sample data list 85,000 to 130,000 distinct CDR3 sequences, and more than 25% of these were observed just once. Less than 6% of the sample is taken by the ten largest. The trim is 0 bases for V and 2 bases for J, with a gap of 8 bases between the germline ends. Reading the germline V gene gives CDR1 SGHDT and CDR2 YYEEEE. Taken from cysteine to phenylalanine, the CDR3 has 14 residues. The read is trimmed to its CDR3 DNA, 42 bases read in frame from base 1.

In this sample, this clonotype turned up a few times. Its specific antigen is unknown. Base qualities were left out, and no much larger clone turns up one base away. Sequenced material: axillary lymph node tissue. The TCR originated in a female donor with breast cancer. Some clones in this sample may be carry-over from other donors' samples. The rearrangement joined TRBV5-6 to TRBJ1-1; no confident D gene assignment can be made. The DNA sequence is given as TGTGCCAGCAGCTTGGTACAGCGAAACACTGAAGCTTTCTTT. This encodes CASSLVQRNTEAFF.